A selection of T cell receptor beta chains follows, all from one sample in a study of immune characterization of retroperitoneal liposarcoma. TCRdb used MiXCR to reprocess the PCR reads, holding one entry per CDR3 protein. The table records fewer than 9,500 distinct CDR3 sequences, more than 35% of them present only once. Sequencing was performed on tumor tissue. These receptor sequences come from a male donor with retroperitoneal liposarcoma. Both conserved end residues are part of each CDR3. A D gene is named only where the DNA matches it firmly. Not all rows give a size; the values are once, few, many and, for expanded clones, a class.

clone_size j_call d_call v_call cdr3_nt cdr3_aa
few TRBJ2-7 TRBD1 TRBV6-1 TGTGCCAGCAGTGAGCGAATGTTAGGACAGGGTGTCAACAATGAGCAGTACTTC CASSERMLGQGVNNEQYF
many TRBJ2-1 TRBD2 TRBV7-8 TGTGCCAGCAGCTTAGCGGTAGCGGGAGGAATCTACAATGAGCAGTTCTTC CASSLAVAGGIYNEQFF
- TRBJ2-3 TRBD1 TRBV27 TGTGCCATTCGACCCAGGGGGTTGGATACGCAGTATTTT CAIRPRGLDTQYF
- TRBJ1-4 - TRBV6-1 TGTGCCAGCAGTTCTCCCGGCGGGAGTCAAAATGAAAAACTGTTTTTT CASSSPGGSQNEKLFF
- TRBJ2-1 TRBD2 TRBV25-1 TGTGCCAGCAGTAGGACTAGCGGGAGGGCGATGTACTTC CASSRTSGRAMYF
many TRBJ2-1 - TRBV6-6 TGTGCCAGCAGTTACTCCCAGGGGCTTGAGCAGTTCTTC CASSYSQGLEQFF
medium-sized TRBJ2-5 - TRBV7-2 TGTGCCAGCAGCTCACTCCCCGGGTCGACTAACCAAGAGACCCAGTACTTC CASSSLPGSTNQETQYF
medium-sized TRBJ2-5 - TRBV7-9 TGTGCCAGCAGTAAAGGGGGGGCTTTCAAGGAGACCCAGTACTTC CASSKGGAFKETQYF
once TRBJ2-1 TRBD1 TRBV6-2/TRBV6-3 TGTGCCAGCAGCACCGGGACAGGTGGTGAGCAGTTCTTC CASSTGTGGEQFF
- TRBJ2-1 TRBD2 TRBV6-1 TGTGCCAGCAGTTTGGGACTAGCGGGGGGGCCGGGGAATGAGCAGTTCTTC CASSLGLAGGPGNEQFF
medium-sized TRBJ2-5 - TRBV6-1 TGTGCCAGCAGAAGAGGAGGGGAGACCCAGTACTTC CASRRGGETQYF
- TRBJ2-5 TRBD2 TRBV6-1 TGTGCCAGCAGAGGCCCCATATGGGCGGGAGTGGTAGAGACCCAGTACTTC CASRGPIWAGVVETQYF
- TRBJ2-5 TRBD2 TRBV27 TGTGCCAGCAGTTTTGGGACTAGAGGAGGTGGGACCCAGTACTTC CASSFGTRGGGTQYF
- TRBJ1-5 TRBD1 TRBV6-1 TGTGCCAGCAGTTTTACCGGGACAGGCTATCAGCCCCAGCATTTT CASSFTGTGYQPQHF
large TRBJ2-1 TRBD1 TRBV6-1 TGTGCCAGCAGTGACCCGAGGGACAGGGGGGAAGAGACCCAGTTCTTC CASSDPRDRGEETQFF
many TRBJ2-2 TRBD2 TRBV7-2 TGTGCCAGCAGCTTAACAGCGGGAGGGACCGGGGAGCTGTTTTTT CASSLTAGGTGELFF
medium-sized TRBJ2-1 - TRBV7-2 TGTGCCAGCAGCCCCTGGACCATTTCCTACGAGCAGTTCTTC CASSPWTISYEQFF
- TRBJ2-6 - TRBV6-8 TGTGCCCTCAGGGAGTCTGGGGCCAACGTCCTGACTTTC CALRESGANVLTF
medium-sized TRBJ2-7 - TRBV7-3 TGTGCCAGCAGCTTAGACAATGGGGCCTACAATGAGCAGTACTTC CASSLDNGAYNEQYF
- TRBJ2-1 TRBD2 TRBV27 TGTGCCAGCAGTAAGCTTAAGTGGTTAGCGGGAACCTACAATGAGCAGTTCTTC CASSKLKWLAGTYNEQFF
- TRBJ2-1 TRBD1 TRBV6-1 TGTGCCAGCAGAAACAGGGGGTTTCTGGGCAATGAGCAGTTCTTC CASRNRGFLGNEQFF
few TRBJ2-1 - TRBV12-3/TRBV12-4 TGTGCCAGCAGCGTGGCTGGACTCTCCTACGAGCAGTTCTTC CASSVAGLSYEQFF
few TRBJ2-1 TRBD2 TRBV7-2 TGTGCCAGCAGCAAAGAGGGACTAGCGGTTGTAAATGAGCAGTTCTTC CASSKEGLAVVNEQFF
- TRBJ2-7 - TRBV10-3 TGTGCCATCAGGGACGACGACGAGCAGTACTTC CAIRDDDEQYF
- TRBJ1-2 - TRBV10-3 TGTGCCATCAGCTATCAGGGGTCTGGCTACACCTTC CAISYQGSGYTF
- TRBJ2-7 TRBD2 TRBV7-2 TGTGCCAGCAGCTTAGGGACTAGCGGGGGCAATGAGCAGTACTTC CASSLGTSGGNEQYF
- TRBJ2-7 - TRBV6-1 TGTGCCAGCAGTGCCGGGACCGCTTCCTACGAGCAGTACTTC CASSAGTASYEQYF
- TRBJ2-2 - TRBV6-5 TGTGCCAGCAGTTCTCCATCAGGGGCCCTAAACACCGGGGAGCTGTTTTTT CASSSPSGALNTGELFF
- TRBJ1-5 TRBD1 TRBV6-1 TGTGCCGTCGACAGGGAAAGAGTTCAGCCCCAGCATTTT CAVDRERVQPQHF
medium-sized TRBJ2-3 - TRBV6-2/TRBV6-3 TGTGCCAGCACGCCCTTCCTCATGACGGACACAGATACGCAGTATTTT CASTPFLMTDTDTQYF
few TRBJ2-5 - TRBV6-1 TGTGCCAGCAGCCGGGGCCAAGAGACCCAGTACTTC CASSRGQETQYF
- TRBJ1-2 - TRBV6-6 TGTGCCAGCAGTGGGGGCCCCCCCCGCTACACCTTC CASSGGPPRYTF
once TRBJ2-1 TRBD2 TRBV7-6 TGTGCCAGCAGCTTATTTAGGCTAGCGGGAACCCAAGAGACCCAGTTCTTC CASSLFRLAGTQETQFF
- TRBJ2-7 TRBD2 TRBV7-9 TGTGCCAGCAGCTTACGGGAGGCCTCCTACGAGCAGTACTTC CASSLREASYEQYF
few TRBJ2-5 TRBD1 TRBV10-3 TGTGCCATCAGTGAAAAGACAGGGGGAGGGGAGACCCAGTACTTC CAISEKTGGGETQYF
- TRBJ2-3 - TRBV6-8 TGTGCCAGCATTGTTACAGGCACAGATACGCAGTATTTT CASIVTGTDTQYF
- TRBJ2-3 - TRBV7-6 TGTGCCAGCAGCTTCCCGCAGGAGGGGGATACGCAGTATTTT CASSFPQEGDTQYF
- TRBJ2-5 TRBD1 TRBV6-1 TGTGCCAGCAGTTATTCCCGGACAGGAAAGACCCAGTACTTC CASSYSRTGKTQYF
- TRBJ2-3 TRBD1 TRBV11-2 TGTGCCAGCAGCGGTCCGGGACAGGGGGCGCGATACACAGATACGCAGTATTTT CASSGPGQGARYTDTQYF
few TRBJ2-5 - TRBV27 TGTGCCAGCAGTGGTGCTGCGGGGACCCAGTACTTC CASSGAAGTQYF
many TRBJ2-1 TRBD2 TRBV7-8 TGTGCCAGCAGCGTCCCTAGCGGAACTCTCCGGGAGCAGTTCTTC CASSVPSGTLREQFF
- TRBJ2-1 TRBD2 TRBV6-1 TGTGTCAGCAGTGAAGGTGGTAGCGGGAAGTGGGACTTC CVSSEGGSGKWDF
many TRBJ2-7 - TRBV7-6 TGTGCCAGCAGCTTCGGATTTCCCGCCTACGAGCAGTACTTC CASSFGFPAYEQYF
- TRBJ2-2 - TRBV6-1 TGTGCCAGCAGTTCGTTTTTCGACAAACTCGGCGGGGAGCTGTTTTTT CASSSFFDKLGGELFF
- TRBJ2-7 TRBD1 TRBV11-2 TGTGCCAGCAGCTACATCCGGAAGCAGGGGGACGAGCAGTACTTC CASSYIRKQGDEQYF
- TRBJ1-4 TRBD1 TRBV6-1 TGTGCCAGCAGTGAATTGGGCGGACCCCGGACAGGAAAATATGAAAAACTGTTTTTT CASSELGGPRTGKYEKLFF
many TRBJ2-1 TRBD2 TRBV7-8 TGTGCCAGCAGCCCGAGACTAGCGGGGGGGATAGATGAGCAGTTCTTC CASSPRLAGGIDEQFF